This T cell receptor (beta chain) was documented in a study of blood T cell repertoires in COVID-19. Study-wide background: The origin of the acute and convalescent COVID-19 samples was the United States, Italy and Spain. T cells, B-cell-depleted T cells, or PBMCs provided the cDNA or gDNA that served as material.

Authors' methods: Using reference gene primer amplification, nucleated cell counts were estimated. The table came from immunoSEQ multiplex PCR; TCRdb's copy has only in-frame clones and leaves some out. The V and J calls and clone size were taken over from that table, and D and trimming were inferred from the DNA. The table has roughly 250,000 clones, 75% to 90% seen once. The CDR3 is made up of 14 amino acids. Per germline, CDR1 MNHEY and CDR2 SVGAGI. The V gene lost 6 bases and the J gene lost 3 bases, with 14 bases spanning the gap. The V call is TRBV6-5, the J call TRBJ1-1; D may be TRBD1 (6 bases). Sequencing was performed on peripheral blood. The sequence was obtained from a man younger than 40 with acute or convalescent COVID-19. The CDR3 nucleotides read TGTGCCAGCAGGCCTAGGGGGTCTGACACTGAAGCTTTCTTT. As protein: CASRPRGSDTEAFF.